What follows are 15 T cell receptor beta chains derived from one specimen sequenced in a study of CD8+ T cells in alopecia areata (dated by TCRdb to 2016 to 2018). The library was obtained by the immunoSEQ multiplex PCR assay. To provide template for TCR sequencing, every sample had RNA extracted and reverse transcribed into cDNA. TCRdb mirrors the immuneACCESS table, restricted to in-frame sequences. Some clones are absent from its copies; in checked studies, under half trace to an unresolved V gene, and the reason for the others is unknown. Counted in this sample were 200,000 or so clones; roughly 60% of them appeared once. Roughly 5% of the sample rests with the top ten. The sample's time point label is to be understood as: less than 25 weeks on oral tofacitinib. The treatment or condition label on this specimen signifies: oral pan-JAK inhibitor, 5-10 mg twice daily. The source material was CD4+ T cells sorted from blood, sampled at week 24, from a patient treated with tofacitinib. These receptors were taken from a human donor with alopecia areata.

This chain connects TRBV30 to TRBJ1-5; 7 bases align to TRBD1. The germline V gene has CDR1 GTSNPN and CDR2 SVGIG (reference sequence). This CDR3 contains 15 residues. The ends lost 5 bases at V and 4 bases at J; junction bases unmatched: 11. The CDR3 DNA follows: TGTGCCTGGGGATATACGACAGGGCAGAATCAGCCCCAGCATTTT. Protein sequence: CAWGYTTGQNQPQHF.

This clone was found a few times. The chain carries TRBV4-2 and TRBJ2-7; 9 bases align to TRBD1. Germline trimming cut 1 base from V and 3 bases from J; bases unmatched to any gene: 4. This CDR3 spans 15 amino acids. Germline CDR1 reads LGHNA; CDR2 reads YNFKEQ. DNA of the CDR3: TGTGCCAGCAGCCAAGCACCGGGACAGGGCTACGAGCAGTACTTC. It yields the protein CASSQAPGQGYEQYF.

On this clone: The junction does not match germline at one end; this may be a read error. The chain carries TRBV30 and TRBJ2-1, with D perhaps assigned TRBD1 or TRBD2 (5 bases each). The CDR3 has 14 residues. CDR1 GTSNPN and CDR2 SVGIG come from the germline V gene (reference sequence). CDR3 region: CAGSDKGWGNEQFF. The DNA for the CDR3 is TGTGCCGGGAGTGATAAGGGTTGGGGGAATGAGCAGTTCTTC.

The gene calls are TRBV19 and TRBJ1-2, with D maybe TRBD1 (6 bases). From germline, CDR1 is LNHDA and CDR2 SQIVND (reference sequence). This CDR3 region has 16 residues. The V gene lost 6 bases and the J gene lost 3 bases, with 20 bases spanning the gap. The CDR3 DNA follows: TGTGCCAGTAGCGACAGGACTCGGAATACGTACTATGGCTACACCTTC. Protein sequence: CASSDRTRNTYYGYTF.

J is TRBJ2-5 and V is TRBV2; a possible D gene is TRBD2 (6 bases). Trimming shortened V by 3 bases and J by 5 bases, and 19 bases separated the two germline ends. The CDR3 is made up of 16 amino acids. Germline CDR1 reads SNHLY; CDR2 reads FYNNEI. The CDR3 sequence: CASSEVAAVRGETQYF. The CDR3 nucleotides read TGTGCCAGCAGTGAGGTAGCGGCGGTCCGAGGGGAGACCCAGTACTTC.

The genes are TRBV6-5 and TRBJ2-5, with D hard to call. The V and J ends lost 8 bases and 2 bases respectively, with 3 bases between them. From germline, CDR1 is MNHEY and CDR2 SVGAGI. The CDR3 totals 10 residues. The CDR3 reads CASGQETQYF. CDR3 DNA: TGTGCCAGCGGTCAAGAGACCCAGTACTTC.

The gene calls are TRBV29-1 and TRBJ1-2; TRBD1 aligns across 7 bases. Losses at the gene ends were 5 bases for V and 6 bases for J; bases not matched to a gene: 9. The CDR3 loop spans 13 amino acids. Germline CDR1 is SQVTM and CDR2 is ANQGSEA. As DNA, the CDR3 is TGCAGCGTTACCGGATTCGACAGGGATGGCTACACCTTC. Its translation is CSVTGFDRDGYTF.

This clone was seen only a few times. In the same sample, other DNA sequences code for this CDR3. This chain connects TRBV29-1 to TRBJ2-3; no reliable D call. The length of the CDR3 is 10 residues. With 7 bases removed from V and 6 bases from J, the gap between germline ends came to 8 bases. Germline V CDR1 and CDR2: SQVTM, ANQGSEA. The CDR3 sequence: CSAAWDTQYF. DNA of the CDR3: TGCAGCGCCGCCTGGGATACGCAGTATTTT.

The rearrangement joins TRBV7-9 to TRBJ2-7; 8 positions agree with TRBD1. The germline V gene has CDR1 SEHNR and CDR2 FQNEAQ (reference sequence). V trimming: 5 bases; J trimming: 3 bases; junction bases outside the gene matches: 3. The CDR3 runs to 13 residues. As DNA, the CDR3 is TGTGCCAGCAGCAAAGGACAGGGCTACGAGCAGTACTTC. As protein: CASSKGQGYEQYF. Full variable domain (remainder filled in from reference TRBV7-9 and TRBJ2-7): DTGVSQNPRHKITKRGQNVTFRCDPISEHNRLYWYRQTLGQGPEFLTYFQNEAQLEKSRLLSDRFSAERPKGSFSTLEIQRTEQGDSAMYLCASSKGQGYEQYFGPGTRLTVT.

This sequence joins TRBV19 and TRBJ1-5; 9 bases map to TRBD1. CDR3 size: 17 residues. After removal of 8 bases from V and 4 bases from J, the junction contained 15 bases not matched to a gene. CDR1 is LNHDA, CDR2 SQIVND, per germline (reference sequence). This CDR3 reads CASWPGQGAWTNQPQHF. The CDR3 coding sequence is TGTGCCAGTTGGCCGGGACAGGGTGCGTGGACAAATCAGCCCCAGCATTTT. Complete variable domain (other parts from reference TRBV19 and TRBJ1-5): DGGITQSPKYLFRKEGQNVTLSCEQNLNHDAMYWYRQDPGQGLRLIYYSQIVNDFQKGDIAEGYSVSREKKESFPLTVTSAQKNPTAFYLCASWPGQGAWTNQPQHFGDGTRLSIL.

This clone showed up just a few times. V is TRBV14 and J is TRBJ2-3; TRBD2 matches 7 bases. The V segment lost 1 base and the J segment 2 bases; nucleotides outside the gene matches: 6. CDR1 and CDR2 from the germline V gene are SGHDN and FVKESK. The CDR3 loop spans 16 amino acids. The CDR3 reads CASSQVAGDYTDTQYF. Written as DNA, the CDR3 is TGTGCCAGCAGCCAAGTGGCGGGGGACTACACAGATACGCAGTATTTT.

V and J are TRBV19 and TRBJ2-3, with no clear D. Per germline, CDR1 LNHDA and CDR2 SQIVND (reference sequence). Deletions cut 5 bases from V and 3 bases from J, with 3 bases between. CDR3 length: 11 amino acids. The CDR3 loop is CASSVTDTQYF. Here the CDR3 DNA reads TGTGCCAGTAGTGTTACAGATACGCAGTATTTT.

The chain has TRBV28 and TRBJ2-1; perhaps TRBD1 as D (5 bases). V was pared by 6 bases and J by 10 bases, with 13 bases between. Germline-derived CDR1 and CDR2 are MDHEN and SYDVKM. This CDR3 is built from 12 residues. CDR3 in amino acids: CASRTVLSEQFF. In DNA, the CDR3 is TGTGCCAGCAGGACAGTGTTAAGCGAGCAGTTCTTC.

The genes are TRBV10-3 and TRBJ1-5; unclear D gene. V lost 2 bases, J lost 0 bases, and 8 bases lay in between. This CDR3 is built from 15 residues. CDR1 is ENHRY, CDR2 SYGVKD, per germline. The CDR3 reads CAISEREGSNQPQHF. Written as DNA, the CDR3 is TGTGCCATCAGTGAGCGAGAGGGTAGCAATCAGCCCCAGCATTTT.

In its sample, this clone was seen a few times. The CDR3 here is CASSQVDGGFTSGNTIYF. Here the CDR3 DNA reads TGCGCCAGCAGCCAAGTTGATGGGGGCTTCACCTCTGGAAACACCATATATTTT. V usage is TRBV4-1 and J usage is TRBJ1-3, with D maybe TRBD1 (6 bases). The CDR3 extends over 18 amino acids. The germline CDR1 and CDR2 sequences are MGHRA and YSYEKL. V was trimmed by 1 base and J by 0 bases, leaving 16 bases between them.